The clone carrying this T cell receptor beta chain was found once. The data were obtained in a study of cytomegalovirus exposure and HLA in healthy donors. Primers included in the PCR were 60 Vbeta and 13 Jbeta primers. Generated by immunoSEQ multiplex PCR, the TCRdb table keeps only in-frame clones and is missing some. The table includes about 170,000 clones, more than 80% detected once. The CDR3 has 13 amino acids. CDR1 and CDR2 (germline): SGHTA, FQGTGA. V dropped 2 bases and J dropped 5 bases, with 9 bases sitting between them. The sequence came from a male donor in good health and CMV-seronegative. V is TRBV7-3 and J is TRBJ1-1; D is perhaps TRBD1 (5 bases). The sample taken for sequencing was PBMCs. CDR3 DNA: TGTGCCAGCAGCTTAGGGCAGGGAACTGAAGCTTTCTTT. Encoded protein: CASSLGQGTEAFF.